The sequence of this T cell receptor beta chain was determined in a study of T cells in narcolepsy. V shed 6 bases and J shed 5 bases, with 10 bases lying between them. Germline values: CDR1 SNHLY, CDR2 FYNNEI. The CDR3 is 12 amino acids. Sequenced by immunoSEQ multiplex PCR; TCRdb stores in-frame clones only, minus some. The sample holds some 32,000 clones, 65% to 85% seen once. The chain links TRBV2 to TRBJ2-5; D remains unclear. Specimen: memory (CD45RA-) CD4+ T cells from blood. This TCR derives from a human donor in good health. CDR3 amino acids: CASSVYGETQYF. CDR3 DNA sequence: TGTGCCAGCAGCGTCTATGGGGAGACCCAGTACTTC.